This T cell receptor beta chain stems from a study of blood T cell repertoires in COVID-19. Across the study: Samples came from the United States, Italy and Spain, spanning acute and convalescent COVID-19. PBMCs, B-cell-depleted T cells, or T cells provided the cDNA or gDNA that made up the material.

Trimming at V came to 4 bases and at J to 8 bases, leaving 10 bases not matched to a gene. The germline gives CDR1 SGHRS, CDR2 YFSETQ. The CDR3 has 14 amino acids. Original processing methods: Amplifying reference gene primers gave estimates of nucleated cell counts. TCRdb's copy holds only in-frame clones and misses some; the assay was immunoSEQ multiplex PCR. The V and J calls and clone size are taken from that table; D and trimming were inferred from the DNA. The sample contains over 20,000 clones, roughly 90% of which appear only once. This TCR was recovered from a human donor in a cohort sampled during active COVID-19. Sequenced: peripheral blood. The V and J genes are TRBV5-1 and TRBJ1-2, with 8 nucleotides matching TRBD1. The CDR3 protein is CASSGGDRQQGYTF. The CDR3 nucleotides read TGCGCCAGCAGCGGGGGGGACAGGCAGCAAGGCTACACCTTC. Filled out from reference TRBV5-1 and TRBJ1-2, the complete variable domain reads KAGVTQTPRYLIKTRGQQVTLSCSPISGHRSVSWYQQTPGQGLQFLFEYFSETQRNKGNFPGRFSGRQFSNSRSEMNVSTLELGDSALYLCASSGGDRQQGYTFGSGTRLTVV.